The rows below give T cell receptor beta chains drawn from one sample of a study of blood T cell repertoires in COVID-19. TCRdb's table, derived via immunoSEQ multiplex PCR, lists solely in-frame clones and lacks some. Of 250,000 or so clones listed, 80% to 90% are singletons. Sequenced material: PBMCs or T cells enriched from blood (not recorded which). The receptors derive from a woman aged 45-65 years who had been exposed to COVID-19. Both conserved end residues are part of each CDR3. D genes are given only for firm matches. Expanded clones are given a class, and other clones once, few, many or no size at all.

D,size,J,V,DNA,CDR3
TRBD1,.,TRBJ1-2,TRBV6-5,TGTGCCAGCACCCTCGGGACAGGGAACTATGGCTACACCTTC,CASTLGTGNYGYTF
.,.,TRBJ1-6,TRBV2,TGTGCCAGCAGTGAATCATCAGCGAGCTCCTATAATTCACCCCTCCACTTT,CASSESSASSYNSPLHF
.,.,TRBJ1-2,TRBV4-2,TGTGCCAGCAGCCGACCGGAACAGATTGACTATGGCTACACCTTC,CASSRPEQIDYGYTF
.,.,TRBJ1-5,TRBV30,TGTGCCTGGTCCGAAGGGCGGGGGGCCCAGCCCCAGCATTTT,CAWSEGRGAQPQHF
.,many,TRBJ2-7,TRBV5-8,TGTGCCAGCAGCTTGATTGGCAGTTATTACGAGCAGTACTTC,CASSLIGSYYEQYF
.,.,TRBJ2-2,TRBV20-1,TGCAGTGCTAGTCGCCGGACACCAACATCTGGGGAGCTGTTTTTT,CSASRRTPTSGELFF
.,few,TRBJ1-6,TRBV15,TGTGCCACCAGCAGACGGGGTCAGGCCCTCCACTTT,CATSRRGQALHF
.,.,TRBJ2-4,TRBV11-2,TGTGCCAGCAGCTTAGGACAGACCAAAAACATTCAGTACTTC,CASSLGQTKNIQYF
.,.,TRBJ1-1,TRBV3-1/TRBV3-2,TGTGCCAGCAGGGCGGATATGGGGAACACTGAAGCTTTCTTT,CASRADMGNTEAFF
.,.,TRBJ2-3,TRBV30,TGTGCCTGGAGTCTGGAGGGCCCAGATACGCAGTATTTT,CAWSLEGPDTQYF
TRBD1,.,TRBJ2-3,TRBV19,TGTGCCAGTAGTCCCGGGACAGGGCTTGGCGGGGGCGTCACAGATACGCAGTATTTT,CASSPGTGLGGGVTDTQYF
TRBD1,.,TRBJ2-7,TRBV28,TGTGCCAGCAGTTCCCTCGGACAGGGCAACTACGAGCAGTACTTC,CASSSLGQGNYEQYF
TRBD1,many,TRBJ1-2,TRBV7-2,TGTGCCAGCAGCTTTGGCACAGGGGGCGTGGGGGATCATGGCTACACCTTC,CASSFGTGGVGDHGYTF
.,many,TRBJ2-3,TRBV23-1,TGCGCCAGCAGTCAATCGGGGGACTGGCTAAATTTT,CASSQSGDWLNF
TRBD2,.,TRBJ2-3,TRBV2,TGTGCCAGCACCTCGTTCGGCTACGGGACTAGCGGGGGGAGCACAGATACGCAGTATTTT,CASTSFGYGTSGGSTDTQYF
.,.,TRBJ2-2,TRBV19,TGTGCCAGTAGTATTCGGGGTTGGGGAAACACCGGGGAGCTGTTTTTT,CASSIRGWGNTGELFF
.,few,TRBJ1-1,TRBV9,TGTGCCAGCAGCGTCGGCGGGCCGAACACTGAAGCTTTCTTT,CASSVGGPNTEAFF
.,.,TRBJ1-3,TRBV11-2,TGTGCCAGCAGCTTATGGAGGGCCCCTAGCTCTGGAAACACCATATATTTT,CASSLWRAPSSGNTIYF
.,few,TRBJ1-3,TRBV5-6,TGTGCCAGCAGTTCACCGGGACACCGCTCTGGAAACACCATATATTTT,CASSSPGHRSGNTIYF
TRBD2,.,TRBJ2-1,TRBV19,TGTGCCAGTAGTATGGGGAGGGACAATGAGCAGTTCTTC,CASSMGRDNEQFF
TRBD2,.,TRBJ2-3,TRBV5-1,TGCGCCAGCAGCTTGGATCCTAGCGGATTCACAGATACGCAGTATTTT,CASSLDPSGFTDTQYF
.,.,TRBJ2-7,TRBV15,TGTGCCACCAGCAGAGCGCGCGGAGACTACGAGCAGTACTTC,CATSRARGDYEQYF
.,.,TRBJ2-3,TRBV11-3,TGTGCCAGCAGCCGGAGCACAGATACGCAGTATTTT,CASSRSTDTQYF
TRBD1,.,TRBJ1-4,TRBV9,TGTGCCAGCAGCAAATCCGGGACAGGGGATGAAAAACTGTTTTTT,CASSKSGTGDEKLFF
TRBD2,once,TRBJ2-1,TRBV5-4,TGTGCCAGCAGCTCACCAAAGACTAGCGGGGGGCTTAATGAGCAGTTCTTC,CASSSPKTSGGLNEQFF
.,.,TRBJ1-2,TRBV9,TGTGCCAGCAGTAAACTCGACAGGAACTATGGCTACACCTTC,CASSKLDRNYGYTF
.,.,TRBJ2-2,TRBV4-1,TGCGCCAGCAGCCAAGAGTTGGACAGTTCTGACACCGGGGAGCTGTTTTTT,CASSQELDSSDTGELFF
.,.,TRBJ1-1,TRBV7-9,TGTGCCAGCAGCTCAACTTTGTTCCGGACAGAAAACACTGAAGCTTTCTTT,CASSSTLFRTENTEAFF
.,.,TRBJ2-1,TRBV30,TGTGCCTGGAGTGTACACAGGGCACATGAGCAGTTCTTC,CAWSVHRAHEQFF
.,.,TRBJ1-2,TRBV5-6,TGTGCCAGCAGCCTCCCCAACTCTGGCTACACCTTC,CASSLPNSGYTF
.,.,TRBJ1-2,TRBV6-5,TGTGCCAGCACCGAACGAGGGAACTATGGCTACACCTTC,CASTERGNYGYTF
.,.,TRBJ1-3,TRBV30,TGTGCCTGGAGCAGTGCTGGAAACACCATATATTTT,CAWSSAGNTIYF
TRBD1,.,TRBJ2-7,TRBV15,TGTGCCACCAGCCACGGACAGGGCTACGAGCAGTACTTC,CATSHGQGYEQYF
.,.,TRBJ2-2,TRBV4-3,TGCGCCAGCAGCCAAGATTCCATCCGGGTAGGGGAGCTGTTTTTT,CASSQDSIRVGELFF
TRBD1,.,TRBJ1-1,TRBV13,TGTGCCAGCAGCCCGGACAGGGGGAACACTGAAGCTTTCTTT,CASSPDRGNTEAFF
TRBD1,.,TRBJ1-1,TRBV5-4,TGTGCCAGCAGATCCGGGACAGGGGGGGAGAACACTGAAGCTTTCTTT,CASRSGTGGENTEAFF
TRBD1,once,TRBJ2-7,TRBV7-9,TGTGCCAGCAGCTTTCGACAGGGACCGGTAGCCGAGCAGTACTTC,CASSFRQGPVAEQYF
TRBD2,.,TRBJ2-3,TRBV19,TGTGCCAGTAGTACTAGCGGGGGCCACACAGATACGCAGTATTTT,CASSTSGGHTDTQYF